Below are 17 T cell receptor beta chains sequenced from a single sample in a study of blood T cell repertoires in COVID-19. The data were produced by immunoSEQ multiplex PCR, yet TCRdb's version contains in-frame clones alone and is incomplete. Of 150,000 to 200,000 clones listed, around 72% are singletons. The sample was peripheral blood. These receptors all come from an elderly woman with acute or convalescent COVID-19.

The genes are TRBV10-3 and TRBJ2-7; D possibly corresponds to TRBD1 (5 bases). This CDR3 region has 12 residues. Germline-derived CDR1 and CDR2 are ENHRY and SYGVKD. Deletions cut 7 bases from V and 2 bases from J, with 9 bases between. The CDR3 sequence: CAITDKAYEQYF. CDR3 bases: TGTGCCATCACGGACAAAGCCTACGAGCAGTACTTC.

The CDR3 DNA is TGTGCCAGCAGCTTGACGGGAACGGGGGAGCAGTTCTTC. Translating it yields CASSLTGTGEQFF. J is TRBJ2-1 and V is TRBV5-5, with a tentative D call TRBD2 (5 bases). There are 13 residues in the CDR3. V was cut by 1 base and J by 10 bases, with 12 bases left in between. Germline CDR1 and CDR2: SGHKS and YYEKEE (reference sequence).

This clone appeared a few times. The V gene is TRBV29-1, the J gene TRBJ2-5; D might be TRBD2 (6 bases). The V and J ends lost 1 base and 4 bases respectively, with 10 bases between them. Germline values: CDR1 SQVTM, CDR2 ANQGSEA. The CDR3 has 13 amino acids. CDR3 DNA: TGCAGCGTTGAAGTACGGGGAGGAGAGACCCAGTACTTC. This codes for CSVEVRGGETQYF.

This rearrangement joins TRBV20-1 to TRBJ2-1; no definite D call. V lost 2 bases to trimming and J lost 6 bases, with 5 bases between them. Germline assignment: CDR1 DFQATT and CDR2 SNEGSKA (reference sequence). The CDR3 covers 11 residues. The CDR3 here is CSARSVNEQFF. CDR3 sequence (DNA): TGCAGTGCTAGATCTGTCAATGAGCAGTTCTTC.

The chain uses TRBV5-8 and TRBJ2-5; TRBD2 matches 8 bases. This CDR3 has 19 residues. Germline V gene sequence: CDR1 SGHTS, CDR2 YDEGEE. V trimming: 2 bases; J trimming: 1 base; junction bases outside the gene matches: 16. CDR3 sequence reads: CASSFIWASGRRPQETQYF. The CDR3 DNA is TGTGCCAGCAGCTTCATATGGGCTAGCGGGCGAAGACCCCAAGAGACCCAGTACTTC.

The genes are TRBV2 and TRBJ1-2; D perhaps matches TRBD1 (6 bases). Trimming shortened V by 6 bases and J by 5 bases, and 19 bases separated the two germline ends. The CDR3 has 15 amino acids. The germline gives CDR1 SNHLY, CDR2 FYNNEI. The CDR3 loop is CASRTRLTGPYGYTF. The DNA for the CDR3 is TGTGCCAGCAGGACCCGCCTGACAGGCCCTTATGGCTACACCTTC.

V usage is TRBV5-1 and J usage is TRBJ1-4; 8 positions match TRBD1. Looked up from germline, CDR1 is SGHRS and CDR2 is YFSETQ. The J segment lost 7 bases and the V segment lost 4 bases, leaving 6 bases of the junction unmatched. CDR3 length: 14 residues. CDR3 bases: TGCGCCAGCAGCGCCGACAGGGGCGGTGAAAAACTGTTTTTT. It encodes CASSADRGGEKLFF.

This clone was counted a few times. The CDR3 protein is CASGTPNTGELFF. The CDR3 nucleotides read TGTGCCAGTGGGACTCCGAACACCGGGGAGCTGTTTTTT. The rearrangement links TRBV28 to TRBJ2-2, with a weak D call TRBD2 (6 bases). V lost 9 bases and J lost 0, with 8 bases in between. The CDR3 extends over 13 amino acids. The germline V gene has CDR1 MDHEN and CDR2 SYDVKM.

J is TRBJ1-4 and V is TRBV28, with 9 bases that match TRBD1. The germline V gene encodes CDR1 MDHEN and CDR2 SYDVKM. The V gene end was trimmed by 5 bases and the J gene end by 2 bases; junction bases not matched to a gene: 15. The CDR3 has 19 residues. The CDR3 coding sequence is TGTGCCAGCAGTCCCCAATGGGGCCGACAGGGGGGTACTAATGAAAAACTGTTTTTT. Translation gives CASSPQWGRQGGTNEKLFF.

The CDR3 loop reads CAWSVGGGTNTEAFF. CDR3 sequence (DNA): TGTGCCTGGAGTGTTGGCGGAGGGACGAACACTGAAGCTTTCTTT. V and J are TRBV30 and TRBJ1-1; TRBD1 is a possible D gene (5 bases). CDR3 size: 15 residues. V was cut by 0 bases and J by 1 base, with 12 bases left in between. Germline V CDR1 and CDR2: GTSNPN, SVGIG (reference sequence). Drawing the rest from reference TRBV30 and TRBJ1-1, the complete variable domain is SQTIHQWPATLVQPVGSPLSLECTVEGTSNPNLYWYRQAAGRGLQLLFYSVGIGQISSEVPQNLSASRPQDRQFILSSKKLLLSDSGFYLCAWSVGGGTNTEAFFGQGTRLTVV.

J is TRBJ1-1 and V is TRBV14; D is uncertain. CDR1 and CDR2 (germline): SGHDN, FVKESK. The germline V and J ends were trimmed by 0 bases and 11 bases, with 19 bases remaining between them. The CDR3 is made up of 15 amino acids. CDR3 loop: CASSQEYAGKVAAFF. For the CDR3, the DNA is TGTGCCAGCAGCCAAGAATACGCGGGTAAGGTTGCTGCTTTCTTT.

In its sample, this clone was seen a few times. The CDR3 loop is CASSKTGVDEKLFF. For the CDR3, the DNA is TGTGCCAGCAGCAAGACAGGGGTGGATGAAAAACTGTTTTTT. V and J are TRBV28 and TRBJ1-4; 8 bases map to TRBD1. Trimming cost V 6 bases and J 6 bases; bases outside gene matches: 6. The germline gives CDR1 MDHEN, CDR2 SYDVKM. There are 14 residues in the CDR3.

V and J are TRBV5-4 and TRBJ2-7; tentatively, D is TRBD2 (7 bases). Germline CDR1 SGHNT, CDR2 YYREEE (reference sequence). Trimming stripped 2 bases from V and 7 bases from J, with 19 bases between. There are 15 residues in the CDR3. CDR3 in DNA: TGTGCCAGCAGCTTAATGAGGGGGGGAGCGCGGGAGCAGTACTTC. As protein: CASSLMRGGAREQYF.

This sequence joins TRBV4-2 and TRBJ1-1, with 7 nucleotides matching TRBD1. V lost 1 base to trimming and J lost 5 bases; unmatched junction nucleotides: 7. This CDR3 contains 15 residues. Germline V lookup: CDR1 LGHNA, CDR2 YNFKEQ. Here the CDR3 reads CASSQGDRTLTEAFF. CDR3 bases: TGTGCCAGCAGCCAAGGGGACAGAACTCTGACTGAAGCTTTCTTT.

This clone has a handful of counts. J is TRBJ2-1 and V is TRBV29-1, with TRBD1 matching over 8 bases. The trim removed 6 bases at V and 1 base at J, leaving 11 bases unmatched. Germline V gene sequence: CDR1 SQVTM, CDR2 ANQGSEA. The CDR3 extends over 16 amino acids. Here the CDR3 reads CSVPSQGALSYNEQFF. The CDR3 DNA sequence: TGCAGCGTCCCGAGTCAGGGGGCTTTATCCTACAATGAGCAGTTCTTC.

The chain uses TRBV4-2 and TRBJ2-5, with D possibly matching TRBD2 (6 bases). This CDR3 comprises 16 residues. Germline V CDR1 and CDR2: LGHNA, YNFKEQ. Trimming shortened V by 4 bases and J by 5 bases, and 20 bases separated the two germline ends. CDR3 sequence (DNA): TGTGCCAGCAGCCCTAGGACTGGGAAGCGGGTGGAGACCCAGTACTTC. Translated: CASSPRTGKRVETQYF.

The gene calls are TRBV14 and TRBJ1-6; D is undetermined. V shed 4 bases and J shed 10 bases, with 11 bases lying between them. Germline V gene data show CDR1 as SGHDN and CDR2 as FVKESK. The CDR3 covers 13 residues. The CDR3 spells CASSLSRGSPLHF. CDR3 DNA: TGTGCCAGCAGCCTCTCCCGAGGGTCACCCCTCCACTTT.